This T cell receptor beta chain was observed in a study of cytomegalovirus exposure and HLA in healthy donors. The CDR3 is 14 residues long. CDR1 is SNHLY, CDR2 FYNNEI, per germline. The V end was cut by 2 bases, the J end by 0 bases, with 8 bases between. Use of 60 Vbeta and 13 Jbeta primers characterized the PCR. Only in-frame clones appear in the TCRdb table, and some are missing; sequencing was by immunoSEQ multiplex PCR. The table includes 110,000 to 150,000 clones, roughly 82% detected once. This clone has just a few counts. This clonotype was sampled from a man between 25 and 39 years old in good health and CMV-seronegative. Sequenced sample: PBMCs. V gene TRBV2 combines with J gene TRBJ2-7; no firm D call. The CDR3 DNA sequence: TGTGCCAGCAGTGAATATACTATCTCCTACGAGCAGTACTTC. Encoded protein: CASSEYTISYEQYF. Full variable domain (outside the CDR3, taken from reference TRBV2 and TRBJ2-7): EPEVTQTPSHQVTQMGQEVILRCVPISNHLYFYWYRQILGQKVEFLVSFYNNEISEKSEIFDDQFSVERPDGSNFTLKIRSTKLEDSAMYFCASSEYTISYEQYFGPGTRLTVT.